The 10 T cell receptor beta chains below were found in one sample sequenced in a study of T cells in Graves' hyperthyroidism and ophthalmopathy. Regions amplified from RNA transcripts were the TCR beta CDR3 regions. HTBI primers were used for first-round RT-PCR of the TCR CDR3. MiXCR, run by TCRdb on the multiplex PCR reads, gives a single entry per CDR3 protein. The data hold a few hundred thousand distinct CDR3 sequences, with roughly 23% observed a single time. The sequenced material came from blood. The receptor source for this set is a woman in her forties or fifties with Graves' hyperthyroidism.

This clonotype has a handful of counts. A single base separates this from a much larger clone, so it may be a read error. CDR3 sequence: CASSSIGDSGGAYNEQFF. CDR3 bases: TGTGCCAGCAGCTCAATAGGGGATAGCGGTGGGGCCTACAATGAGCAGTTCTTC. The V and J genes are TRBV7-3 and TRBJ2-1; a weak D match, TRBD2 (6 bases). The V end was cut by 4 bases, the J end by 2 bases, with 21 bases between. The CDR3 is made up of 18 amino acids. Germline CDR1 reads SGHTA; CDR2 reads FQGTGA.

Concerning this clonotype: Sequence at one end of the junction differs from germline and may be a read error. CDR3 region: CTSSSTGTGYDNEQFF. The DNA for the CDR3 is TGTACCAGCAGCTCAACCGGGACAGGGTATGACAATGAGCAGTTCTTC. The rearrangement links TRBV7-9 to TRBJ2-1, with 9 bases aligning to TRBD1. This CDR3 has 16 amino acids. Germline V gene sequence: CDR1 SEHNR, CDR2 FQNEAQ (reference sequence). Using reference TRBV7-9 and TRBJ2-1 for the parts outside the CDR3, the full variable domain is DTGVSQNPRHKITKRGQNVTFRCDPISEHNRLYWYRQTLGQGPEFLTYFQNEAQLEKSRLLSDRFSAERPKGSFSTLEIQRTEQGDSAMYLCTSSSTGTGYDNEQFFGPGTRLTVL.

This clonotype has a count of ten or more. The chain carries TRBV20-1 and TRBJ2-5, with D unresolved. The CDR3 is made up of 12 amino acids. The germline CDR1 and CDR2 sequences are DFQATT and SNEGSKA (reference sequence). Trimming cost V 5 bases and J 0 bases, with 7 bases left between them. The CDR3 loop is CSAPEYQETQYF. Here the CDR3 DNA reads TGCAGTGCTCCTGAGTACCAAGAGACCCAGTACTTC.

The chain combines TRBV3-1 with TRBJ1-3; D is unclear. V was cut by 4 bases and J by 0 bases, with 10 bases left in between. CDR3 length equals 15 residues. Germline CDR1 LGHDT, CDR2 YNNKEL (reference sequence). CDR3 loop: CASSLTWDSGNTIYF. The CDR3 nucleotides read TGTGCCAGCAGCCTAACCTGGGACTCTGGAAACACCATATATTTT.

This clonotype was observed many times. The rearrangement uses TRBV6-5 and TRBJ1-2; TRBD1 might be the D (5 bases). The CDR3 extends over 14 amino acids. V was clipped by 2 bases and J by 6 bases, with 13 bases between them. Germline assignment: CDR1 MNHEY and CDR2 SVGAGI. The CDR3 spells CASSYDDLGDGYTF. The CDR3 bases are TGTGCCAGCAGTTACGATGACCTAGGGGATGGCTACACCTTC.

There are many counts of this clonotype. The J gene is TRBJ1-4, the V gene TRBV11-2; D remains unclear. Trimming cost V 0 bases and J 7 bases, with 12 bases left between them. This CDR3 is 15 amino acids long. Germline CDR1 and CDR2: SGHAT and FQNNGV. This chain's CDR3 is CASSLDRGFAEKLFF. CDR3 nucleotide sequence: TGTGCCAGCAGCTTAGATCGCGGTTTTGCTGAAAAACTGTTTTTT.

In regard to this clonotype: A read error may account for a junction end that differs from germline. V is TRBV2 and J is TRBJ1-2; D may be TRBD1 (5 bases). CDR3 length: 15 residues. Per germline, CDR1 SNHLY and CDR2 FYNNEI. CDR3 amino acids: CATSDRTGDTDGYTF. CDR3 sequence (DNA): TGTGCCACCAGTGATCGGACGGGGGATACGGATGGCTACACCTTC.

The chain is built from TRBV7-6 and TRBJ2-7; no clear D gene. The V and J ends lost 4 bases and 6 bases respectively, with 13 bases between them. The CDR3 loop spans 13 amino acids. CDR1 and CDR2 (germline): SGHVS, FNYEAQ. This CDR3 is CASSSSVVFEQYF. The CDR3 DNA reads as TGTGCCAGCAGCTCATCCGTGGTCTTCGAGCAGTACTTC.

This clonotype was found many times. The J gene is TRBJ1-1, the V gene TRBV28, with TRBD1 identical over 7 bases. V was pared by 6 bases and J by 5 bases, with 9 bases of the junction left unmatched. Germline CDR1 MDHEN, CDR2 SYDVKM. The CDR3 length is 14 residues. The CDR3 sequence is CASSGGGGRTEAFF. CDR3 in DNA: TGTGCCAGCAGCGGAGGAGGGGGCAGGACTGAAGCTTTCTTT.

The rearrangement joins TRBV7-3 to TRBJ1-6; 7 bases map to TRBD1. J lost 8 bases, V lost 5 bases, and 3 bases had no gene match. The CDR3 consists of 13 residues. Germline CDR1 SGHTA, CDR2 FQGTGA. CDR3 coding DNA: TGTGCCAGCAGCGACAGGGCAGATTCACCCCTCCACTTT. This gives the protein CASSDRADSPLHF.